These 11 T cell receptor beta chains were sequenced from one sample in a study of post-analysis software for immune sequencing data. Study conclusions and caveats: In patients, TRBV5-6, TRBV5-1 and TRBV20-1 belonged to five TRBV segments found more frequently than in controls.

No antigen has been identified for these receptors. TCR beta cDNA libraries included unique molecular identifiers. TCRdb passed the PCR reads through MiXCR, listing each CDR3 protein once. The table shows hundreds of thousands of distinct CDR3 sequences, with roughly three fifths occurring only once. What was sequenced was blood. The source of these receptors is a girl aged 2 to 9 with multiple sclerosis.

This clonotype was detected a few times. The rearrangement uses TRBV4-2 and TRBJ2-1; 10 bases are shared with TRBD2. CDR3 length equals 16 residues. CDR1 is LGHNA, CDR2 YNFKEQ, per germline. V dropped 1 base and J dropped 7; count of bases not matched to a gene: 7. Here the CDR3 reads CASSQAGVAGGNEQFF. CDR3 DNA sequence: TGTGCCAGCAGCCAAGCGGGGGTAGCGGGGGGAAATGAGCAGTTCTTC.

V usage is TRBV11-2 and J usage is TRBJ2-1; possibly TRBD1 for D (6 bases). The CDR3 is made up of 13 amino acids. CDR1 SGHAT and CDR2 FQNNGV come from the germline V gene. V lost 6 bases and J 7 bases, leaving 13 bases between the germline ends. CDR3 loop: CASSSADRNEQFF. CDR3 DNA: TGTGCCAGCAGTTCTGCTGACAGGAATGAGCAGTTCTTC.

This clonotype was counted only a few times. This rearrangement joins TRBV7-2 to TRBJ2-1; weak D call: TRBD1 (5 bases). V was trimmed by 1 base and J by 4 bases, leaving 14 bases between them. Germline V gene sequence: CDR1 SGHTA, CDR2 FQGNSA. The CDR3 is made up of 16 amino acids. CDR3 DNA sequence: TGTGCCAGCAGCTTAGTGGCGACAGCTAATTACAATGAGCAGTTCTTC. Translation gives CASSLVATANYNEQFF.

V gene TRBV6-6 combines with J gene TRBJ1-2, with TRBD1 matching over 8 bases. J gave up 8 bases and V 6 bases, and 5 bases lay outside the gene matches. This CDR3 has 12 residues. CDR1 and CDR2 from the germline V gene are MNHNY and SVGAGI (reference sequence). This CDR3 reads CASSLTGVGYTF. CDR3 in DNA: TGTGCCAGCAGCCTGACAGGGGTCGGCTACACCTTC.

The table lists this clonotype with a few counts. The chain recombines TRBV12-3 or TRBV12-4 with TRBJ1-2; no definite D call. This CDR3 is built from 14 residues. V was clipped by 5 bases and J by 1 base, with 11 bases between them. This CDR3 is CASSLTLLNYGYTF. As DNA, the CDR3 is TGTGCCAGCAGTCTTACTCTCCTTAACTATGGCTACACCTTC.

Concerning this clonotype: A junction boundary mismatches the germline segment, possibly from a read error. The J gene is TRBJ2-6, the V gene TRBV10-3; a weak D match, TRBD1 (5 bases). The CDR3 sequence is 14 residues long. Germline CDR1 and CDR2: ENHRY and SYGVKD. CDR3 in amino acids: CAISESSGANVPTF. The CDR3, as DNA: TGTGCCATCAGTGAGTCGAGTGGGGCCAACGTCCCGACTTTC.

This clonotype was seen only once. A junction boundary mismatches the germline segment, possibly from a read error. The chain recombines TRBV12-3 or TRBV12-4 with TRBJ2-2; D perhaps matches TRBD1 (6 bases). This CDR3 has 15 residues. The CDR3 protein is CASTPGGRGAGELFF. CDR3 sequence (DNA): TGTGCCAGCACCCCTGGGGGCAGGGGCGCCGGGGAACTGTTTTTT.

The DNA of the CDR3 is TGCAGCGTTATTCAAGGAGGACGCGGGAACACTGGGACTGAAGCTTTCTTT. It encodes CSVIQGGRGNTGTEAFF. The V and J genes are TRBV29-1 and TRBJ1-1, with D unresolved. V was pared by 5 bases and J by 5 bases, with 27 bases between. Germline V gene lookup returns CDR1 SQVTM and CDR2 ANQGSEA. The length of the CDR3 is 17 residues.

The chain uses TRBV29-1 and TRBJ1-1; D ambiguous. From germline, CDR1 is SQVTM and CDR2 ANQGSEA. CDR3 length: 11 residues. V lost 4 bases and J lost 4, with 7 bases in between. The CDR3 nucleotides are TGCAGCGTTGGGATCTCCACTGAAGCTTTCTTT. This sequence encodes CSVGISTEAFF.

The chain links TRBV10-3 to TRBJ1-6; 12 bases are a match to TRBD1. Looked up from germline, CDR1 is ENHRY and CDR2 is SYGVKD. V lost 11 bases to trimming and J lost 10 bases; unmatched junction nucleotides: 6. The CDR3 is 13 amino acids. The CDR3 nucleotides read TGTGCCTCGACCGGGACAGGGGGCTCACCCCTCCACTTT. This encodes CASTGTGGSPLHF.

This chain links TRBV7-2 with TRBJ2-3; TRBD2 matches at 8 bases. Germline loops: CDR1 SGHTA, CDR2 FQGNSA. V shed 7 bases and J 3 bases; nucleotides not matched to a gene: 18. There are 18 residues in the CDR3. CDR3 residues: CASIPPGGGGGITDTQYF. As DNA, the CDR3 is TGTGCCAGCATCCCCCCGGGGGGGGGCGGGGGTATAACAGATACGCAGTATTTT.